Listed here are 30 T cell receptor beta chains from one sample, sequenced in a study of blood T cell repertoires in COVID-19. Clones were read by immunoSEQ multiplex PCR, and TCRdb kept only the in-frame ones, dropping some. The sample holds hundreds of thousands of clones, roughly 82% seen once. The material sequenced was peripheral blood. Source of these receptors: a woman between 65 and 79 years old with acute or convalescent COVID-19.

The chain has TRBV4-2 and TRBJ1-2, with 9 bases matching TRBD1. The CDR3 runs 16 residues. Germline V gene sequence: CDR1 LGHNA, CDR2 YNFKEQ. V lost 0 bases and J lost 7; bases outside the gene matches: 9. The DNA of the CDR3 is TGTGCCAGCAGCCAAGATAGGGACAGGGCTGCCGGTGGCTACACCTTC. It codes for CASSQDRDRAAGGYTF.

CDR3 sequence reads: CASSPGQTNTGELFF. In DNA form, the CDR3 reads TGTGCCAGCAGCCCCGGACAGACGAACACCGGGGAGCTGTTTTTT. The rearrangement joins TRBV28 to TRBJ2-2; D is perhaps TRBD1 (6 bases). This CDR3 region has 15 residues. Trimming removed 6 bases at V and 0 bases at J, with 11 bases between. The V gene's germline CDR1 is MDHEN and CDR2 SYDVKM. The full variable domain, with the rest looked up from reference TRBV28 and TRBJ2-2, is DVKVTQSSRYLVKRTGEKVFLECVQDMDHENMFWYRQDPGLGLRLIYFSYDVKMKEKGDIPEGYSVSREKKERFSLILESASTNQTSMYLCASSPGQTNTGELFFGEGSRLTVL.

The V and J genes are TRBV7-9 and TRBJ1-5; a weak D match, TRBD1 (6 bases). The germline CDR1 and CDR2 sequences are SEHNR and FQNEAQ (reference sequence). The CDR3 is 15 amino acids. The germline V and J ends were trimmed by 1 base and 4 bases, with 11 bases remaining between them. CDR3 protein: CASSLGTGQNQPQHF. In nucleotides, the CDR3 is TGTGCCAGCAGCTTAGGTACAGGGCAAAATCAGCCCCAGCATTTT. Drawing the rest from reference TRBV7-9 and TRBJ1-5, the complete variable domain is DTGVSQNPRHKITKRGQNVTFRCDPISEHNRLYWYRQTLGQGPEFLTYFQNEAQLEKSRLLSDRFSAERPKGSFSTLEIQRTEQGDSAMYLCASSLGTGQNQPQHFGDGTRLSIL.

This clone came up a few times. This sequence joins TRBV10-3 and TRBJ1-3; 7 bases align to TRBD1. CDR1 ENHRY and CDR2 SYGVKD come from the germline V gene. The CDR3 has 15 residues. V shed 5 bases, J shed 3 bases, and the junction held 7 bases outside the gene matches. CDR3 coding DNA: TGTGCCATCAGTCGACAGGGCGTGAATGGAAACACCATATATTTT. It yields the protein CAISRQGVNGNTIYF.

The chain has TRBV11-2 and TRBJ1-2; the match to TRBD1 covers 7 bases. Germline lookup yields CDR1 SGHAT and CDR2 FQNNGV. CDR3 size: 13 residues. The V gene end was trimmed by 6 bases and the J gene end by 7 bases; junction bases not matched to a gene: 8. The CDR3 protein is CASSSTGNGGYTF. CDR3 bases: TGTGCCAGCAGTTCGACAGGGAACGGTGGCTACACCTTC.

This CDR3 is CASSVRAASGGNYNEQFF. CDR3 sequence (DNA): TGTGCCAGCAGCGTAAGAGCGGCTAGCGGGGGGAATTACAATGAGCAGTTCTTC. This chain joins TRBV7-6 and TRBJ2-1, with 11 nucleotides matching TRBD2. The germline V gene has CDR1 SGHVS and CDR2 FNYEAQ. With V trimmed by 5 bases and J by 4 bases, 13 bases remained unmatched. The CDR3 has 18 amino acids.

The chain joins TRBV7-9 to TRBJ1-2; 8 nucleotides agree with TRBD1. V dropped 2 bases and J dropped 6; count of bases not matched to a gene: 8. The CDR3 runs 15 residues. Germline CDR1 and CDR2: SEHNR and FQNEAQ (reference sequence). The CDR3 sequence: CASSLFGQGADGYTF. The CDR3 bases are TGTGCCAGCAGCTTATTTGGGCAGGGGGCGGATGGCTACACCTTC. Together with reference TRBV7-9 and TRBJ1-2, the CDR3 gives the full variable domain: DTGVSQNPRHKITKRGQNVTFRCDPISEHNRLYWYRQTLGQGPEFLTYFQNEAQLEKSRLLSDRFSAERPKGSFSTLEIQRTEQGDSAMYLCASSLFGQGADGYTFGSGTRLTVV.

The chain links TRBV12-3 or TRBV12-4 to TRBJ1-2, with TRBD1 identical over 9 bases. V lost 4 bases to trimming and J lost 7 bases; unmatched junction nucleotides: 4. The CDR3 has 13 residues. Here the CDR3 reads CASSSRTGVGYTF. In DNA, the CDR3 is TGTGCCAGCAGTTCCCGGACAGGGGTTGGCTACACCTTC.

The J gene is TRBJ1-1, the V gene TRBV27; D gene unclear. The V gene's germline CDR1 is MNHEY and CDR2 SMNVEV (reference sequence). V lost 5 bases and J lost 0, with 10 bases in between. This CDR3 contains 14 residues. The CDR3 nucleotides are TGTGCCAGCAGTCCCTTCCGGTTGAACACTGAAGCTTTCTTT. It encodes CASSPFRLNTEAFF.

Only one count was recorded for this clone. CDR3 nucleotides: TGTGCCAGCAGTTCTGGGGACAGGGGATCCTACGAGCAGTACTTC. Translating it yields CASSSGDRGSYEQYF. V gene TRBV6-5 combines with J gene TRBJ2-7, with TRBD1 matching 10 bases. The germline CDR1 and CDR2 sequences are MNHEY and SVGAGI. This CDR3 is 15 amino acids long. With V trimmed by 4 bases and J by 1 base, 4 bases remained unmatched.

This clone was recorded many times. The chain links TRBV5-4 to TRBJ1-2, with D unclear. In germline, CDR1 is SGHNT, CDR2 YYREEE (reference sequence). V lost 0 bases and J lost 0, with 12 bases in between. The CDR3 contains 16 residues. The CDR3 protein is CASSLGQILANYGYTF. CDR3 DNA: TGTGCCAGCAGCTTGGGTCAAATCCTAGCTAACTATGGCTACACCTTC.

The rearrangement joins TRBV18 to TRBJ1-1, with D maybe TRBD1 (6 bases). V was clipped by 5 bases and J by 1 base, with 8 bases between them. Germline loops: CDR1 KGHSH, CDR2 LQKENI. There are 13 residues in the CDR3. CDR3 region: CASSTTGNTEAFF. CDR3 nucleotide sequence: TGTGCCAGCTCAACGACAGGGAACACTGAAGCTTTCTTT.

In this sample, this clone turned up once. The chain has TRBV2 and TRBJ2-6; TRBD2 agrees at 8 bases. Trimming at V came to 6 bases and at J to 2 bases, leaving 6 bases not matched to a gene. The germline V gene encodes CDR1 SNHLY and CDR2 FYNNEI. This CDR3 is 16 amino acids long. CDR3 protein: CASRPGLGAGANVLTF. CDR3 coding DNA: TGTGCCAGCAGGCCGGGACTAGGGGCTGGGGCCAACGTCCTGACTTTC.

The chain is built from TRBV5-4 and TRBJ2-1; 8 nucleotides match TRBD2. The V gene end was trimmed by 4 bases and the J gene end by 4 bases; junction bases not matched to a gene: 10. The CDR3 has 16 residues. The germline V gene has CDR1 SGHNT and CDR2 YYREEE (reference sequence). CDR3 residues: CASSPSRGGSYNEQFF. In DNA, the CDR3 is TGTGCCAGCAGCCCAAGCCGGGGGGGCTCTTACAATGAGCAGTTCTTC.

The chain employs TRBV19 and TRBJ1-2; no clear D. CDR1 and CDR2 from the germline V gene are LNHDA and SQIVND (reference sequence). V gave up 5 bases and J gave up 0 bases, with 13 bases separating them. The CDR3 totals 15 residues. In nucleotides, the CDR3 is TGTGCCAGTAGTGGGCCACGGCAAACTAACTATGGCTACACCTTC. Protein product: CASSGPRQTNYGYTF.

The rearrangement links TRBV19 to TRBJ2-5; 11 positions agree with TRBD2. CDR1 LNHDA and CDR2 SQIVND come from the germline V gene (reference sequence). The CDR3 has 16 residues. Germline trimming cut 5 bases from V and 2 bases from J; bases unmatched to any gene: 7. The CDR3 is CASSLGLAVGQETQYF. In DNA form, the CDR3 reads TGTGCCAGTAGTCTGGGACTAGCGGTGGGACAAGAGACCCAGTACTTC. Supplemented by reference TRBV19 and TRBJ2-5, the full variable domain reads DGGITQSPKYLFRKEGQNVTLSCEQNLNHDAMYWYRQDPGQGLRLIYYSQIVNDFQKGDIAEGYSVSREKKESFPLTVTSAQKNPTAFYLCASSLGLAVGQETQYFGPGTRLLVL.

This chain links TRBV12-3 or TRBV12-4 with TRBJ2-7; maybe TRBD1 (6 bases). The CDR3 is made up of 13 amino acids. V lost 6 bases to trimming and J lost 3 bases, with 12 bases between them. The CDR3: CASSQGTLYEQYF. For the CDR3, the DNA is TGTGCCAGCAGCCAAGGGACACTCTACGAGCAGTACTTC.

This clone was observed a few times. The same CDR3 is also encoded by other DNA sequences in this sample. V usage is TRBV7-2 and J usage is TRBJ1-2; tentative D call: TRBD1 (6 bases). Germline V lookup: CDR1 SGHTA, CDR2 FQGNSA. The CDR3 covers 13 residues. V lost 5 bases and J lost 2, with 9 bases in between. The CDR3 nucleotides read TGTGCCAGCAGCCTCGGACAGAACTATGGCTACACCTTC. It codes for CASSLGQNYGYTF.

The chain combines TRBV7-9 with TRBJ1-3; D not certain. This CDR3 spans 18 amino acids. Germline V lookup: CDR1 SEHNR, CDR2 FQNEAQ (reference sequence). Trimming removed 3 bases at V and 3 bases at J, with 21 bases between. CDR3 sequence reads: CASSFIQWARRDGNTIYF. CDR3 bases: TGTGCCAGCAGCTTCATTCAGTGGGCAAGACGGGATGGAAACACCATATATTTT.

The rearrangement joins TRBV4-3 to TRBJ2-2, with TRBD1 matching 8 bases. CDR3 size: 15 residues. Germline lookup yields CDR1 LGHNA and CDR2 YSLEER. V was clipped by 2 bases and J by 6 bases; unmatched bases: 5. The CDR3: CASSQPTGEAGELFF. The CDR3 DNA is TGCGCCAGCAGCCAACCGACAGGGGAGGCCGGGGAGCTGTTTTTT.

The V call is TRBV4-1, the J call TRBJ2-7, with TRBD2 identical over 10 bases. With V trimmed by 0 bases and J by 7 bases, 15 bases remained unmatched. The CDR3 is 18 residues long. Germline V CDR1 and CDR2: MGHRA, YSYEKL. The CDR3 bases are TGCGCCAGCAGCCAAGATGGGCTAGCGGGGGTGCCTTACAGGGAGCAGTACTTC. Amino acids: CASSQDGLAGVPYREQYF.

The rearrangement joins TRBV11-2 to TRBJ1-6, with 8 positions matching TRBD1. From germline, CDR1 is SGHAT and CDR2 FQNNGV. CDR3 length: 17 amino acids. The V and J ends lost 4 bases and 7 bases, in that order; junction bases with no gene match: 12. The CDR3 sequence: CASSYNAQGAQNSPLHF. For the CDR3, the DNA is TGTGCCAGCAGCTACAACGCGCAGGGGGCGCAGAATTCACCCCTCCACTTT.

This clone was counted between two and nine times. The chain recombines TRBV28 with TRBJ2-7; 7 positions match TRBD2. This CDR3 comprises 13 residues. Looked up from germline, CDR1 is MDHEN and CDR2 is SYDVKM. J lost 3 bases, V lost 6 bases, and 5 bases had no gene match. CDR3: CASSPGGFYEQYF. In DNA form, the CDR3 reads TGTGCCAGCAGCCCCGGGGGGTTCTACGAGCAGTACTTC.

The V call is TRBV2, the J call TRBJ1-3, with a tentative D call TRBD1 (6 bases). Germline CDR1 is SNHLY and CDR2 is FYNNEI. The CDR3 has 15 residues. The V end was cut by 2 bases, the J end by 7 bases, with 15 bases between. The CDR3 DNA sequence: TGTGCCAGCAGTGAATCAAGTCGGGGGGCGAACACCATATATTTT. Amino acid sequence: CASSESSRGANTIYF.

This sequence joins TRBV6-4 and TRBJ1-2; possibly TRBD1 for D (5 bases). The CDR3 consists of 13 residues. Germline CDR1 and CDR2: MRHNA and SNTAGT. Trimming took off 3 bases at V and 4 bases at J, with 9 bases between the two ends. The CDR3 region is CASSDGGTYGYTF. CDR3 in DNA: TGTGCCAGCAGTGATGGAGGGACCTATGGCTACACCTTC.

Only a few counts were recorded for this clone. V and J are TRBV5-1 and TRBJ2-2; 7 positions agree with TRBD1. This CDR3 has 16 residues. Trimming cost V 0 bases and J 6 bases; bases outside gene matches: 8. CDR1 and CDR2 from the germline V gene are SGHRS and YFSETQ. CDR3 protein: CASSLASRGSAGELFF. The CDR3 DNA sequence: TGCGCCAGCAGCTTGGCTTCCAGGGGGTCGGCCGGGGAGCTGTTTTTT.

The chain employs TRBV4-2 and TRBJ1-3, with D possibly matching TRBD1 (6 bases). From germline, CDR1 is LGHNA and CDR2 YNFKEQ. The ends were cut back, 0 bases at V and 1 base at J, with 13 bases in the middle. The CDR3 covers 17 residues. The CDR3 is CASSQEGGAVSGNTIYF. The CDR3 bases are TGTGCCAGCAGCCAAGAGGGGGGGGCAGTGTCTGGAAACACCATATATTTT.

In this sample, this clone turned up once. The V and J genes are TRBV6-5 and TRBJ1-2, with no clear D. V was shortened by 7 bases and J by 4 bases, with 13 bases between the two germline ends. The CDR3 consists of 13 residues. Germline assignment: CDR1 MNHEY and CDR2 SVGAGI. CDR3 coding DNA: TGTGCCAGCACGGCCGGCGGGTTCTATGGCTACACCTTC. It encodes CASTAGGFYGYTF.

The chain combines TRBV7-9 with TRBJ1-2, with D possibly being TRBD1 (5 bases). CDR1 and CDR2 from the germline V gene are SEHNR and FQNEAQ (reference sequence). The CDR3 consists of 13 residues. The V gene lost 3 bases and the J gene lost 6 bases, with 11 bases spanning the gap. CDR3 sequence (DNA): TGTGCCAGCAGCTTGTCGGCAGGGCATGGCTACACCTTC. Translation gives CASSLSAGHGYTF. The entire variable domain, with the rest obtained from reference TRBV7-9 and TRBJ1-2, is as follows: DTGVSQNPRHKITKRGQNVTFRCDPISEHNRLYWYRQTLGQGPEFLTYFQNEAQLEKSRLLSDRFSAERPKGSFSTLEIQRTEQGDSAMYLCASSLSAGHGYTFGSGTRLTVV.

In this sample, this clone turned up a few times. This chain connects TRBV5-1 to TRBJ2-1, with 10 bases lining up with TRBD1. Germline CDR1 SGHRS, CDR2 YFSETQ. V dropped 4 bases and J dropped 4; count of bases not matched to a gene: 8. The CDR3 is 16 residues long. The CDR3 DNA is TGCGCCAGCAGCAAGACGGACAGGGGGGAATACAATGAGCAGTTCTTC. Translated, it gives CASSKTDRGEYNEQFF.